Below, 13 T cell receptor beta chains from the same sample are listed, as sequenced in a study of early T cells in non-severe SARS-CoV-2 infection. From the 5' RACE reads, TCRdb called clonotypes with MiXCR, one entry per CDR3 protein. Here the sample spans tens of thousands of distinct CDR3 sequences, over 4.5% being singletons. The specimen was whole blood. The receptors here all came from an adult who was a healthcare worker with PCR-confirmed SARS-CoV-2 infection or an uninfected control (not recorded which).

This clonotype has at least ten counts. V gene TRBV25-1 combines with J gene TRBJ2-4, with 7 bases lining up with TRBD1. Trimming removed 8 bases from V and 1 base from J; junction bases left unmatched: 5. The CDR3 is made up of 14 amino acids. Germline-derived CDR1 and CDR2 are MGHDK and SYGVNS. The CDR3 reads CASGDRAAKNIQYF. The CDR3 DNA follows: TGTGCCAGCGGCGACAGGGCGGCCAAAAACATTCAGTACTTC.

This clonotype has a handful of counts. The chain recombines TRBV3-1 with TRBJ1-1, with a tentative D call TRBD1 (5 bases). The CDR3 sequence is 12 residues long. Trimming stripped 5 bases from V and 4 bases from J, with 8 bases between. The germline CDR1 and CDR2 sequences are LGHDT and YNNKEL (reference sequence). The CDR3 bases are TGTGCCAGCAGCTCAGGGTTCACTGAAGCTTTCTTT. It codes for CASSSGFTEAFF.

This clonotype has ten or more counts. The chain is built from TRBV30 and TRBJ1-1; D not resolved. The germline V gene has CDR1 GTSNPN and CDR2 SVGIG (reference sequence). The CDR3 runs to 12 residues. V lost 0 bases to trimming and J lost 2 bases, with 4 bases between them. The CDR3 nucleotides are TGTGCCTGGAGTGTATCAAACACTGAAGCTTTCTTT. Translating gives CAWSVSNTEAFF.

This clonotype was seen repeatedly, ten times or more. The rearrangement joins TRBV11-2 to TRBJ1-2; 7 positions match TRBD1. With 0 bases clipped from V and 7 bases from J, the junction kept 2 bases outside the gene matches. The germline CDR1 and CDR2 sequences are SGHAT and FQNNGV. This CDR3 is 13 amino acids long. CDR3: CASSLEGTAGYTF. The CDR3 DNA sequence: TGTGCCAGCAGCTTAGAAGGGACAGCTGGCTACACCTTC.

There are a few counts of this clonotype. The genes are TRBV6-1 and TRBJ2-5; D unclear. The CDR3 has 12 residues. V gave up 7 bases and J gave up 4 bases, with 10 bases separating them. The germline V gene encodes CDR1 MNHNS and CDR2 SASEGT. The CDR3 spells CASTTTRETQYF. CDR3 nucleotides: TGTGCCAGCACGACCACGCGAGAGACCCAGTACTTC.

This clonotype was detected ten times or more. The genes are TRBV5-1 and TRBJ2-2; D not certain. V lost 0 bases to trimming and J lost 6 bases, with 15 bases between them. The CDR3 contains 16 residues. Germline V gives CDR1 SGHRS, CDR2 YFSETQ. CDR3 sequence reads: CASSLAPRHGAGELFF. The DNA for the CDR3 is TGCGCCAGCAGCTTGGCCCCGAGACACGGTGCCGGGGAGCTGTTTTTT.

The V and J genes are TRBV10-3 and TRBJ2-3; 10 bases agree with TRBD2. CDR3 length equals 15 residues. V lost 10 bases and J lost 0; bases outside the gene matches: 7. Germline CDR1 and CDR2: ENHRY and SYGVKD. The CDR3 sequence: CATLAGAPSTDTQYF. The CDR3 DNA follows: TGTGCCACCCTAGCGGGGGCCCCTAGCACAGATACGCAGTATTTT.

This clonotype was seen at least ten times. The chain employs TRBV20-1 and TRBJ2-5, with D possibly TRBD1 on 7 matching bases. Per the germline V gene, CDR1 is DFQATT and CDR2 is SNEGSKA (reference sequence). This CDR3 has 14 residues. V was shortened by 3 bases and J by 6 bases, with 17 bases between the two germline ends. In nucleotides, the CDR3 is TGCAGTGCTAGTAAGGCGCAGGGGGGAAAGACCCAGTACTTC. Amino acid sequence: CSASKAQGGKTQYF.

This clonotype was seen ten or more times. CDR3 nucleotide sequence: TGTGCCTCAAATAGCGGGGGCGACGCCGGGGAGCTGTTTTTT. The encoded protein is CASNSGGDAGELFF. J is TRBJ2-2 and V is TRBV19, with TRBD2 identical over 9 bases. The CDR3 extends over 14 amino acids. Germline V gene lookup returns CDR1 LNHDA and CDR2 SQIVND (reference sequence). V was clipped by 11 bases and J by 6 bases; unmatched bases: 10.

In this sample, this clonotype turned up many times. CDR3 protein: CASNPPNYEQYF. CDR3 in DNA: TGTGCCAGCAACCCGCCAAACTACGAGCAGTACTTC. The V gene is TRBV2, the J gene TRBJ2-7; D unresolved. Germline V gives CDR1 SNHLY, CDR2 FYNNEI. The CDR3 runs to 12 residues. The V gene lost 7 bases and the J gene lost 3 bases, with 10 bases spanning the gap.

The table lists this clonotype with a few counts. The J gene is TRBJ2-4, the V gene TRBV20-1, with TRBD2 matching over 9 bases. Germline CDR1 DFQATT, CDR2 SNEGSKA (reference sequence). The CDR3 runs to 15 residues. V shed 1 base and J 8 bases; nucleotides not matched to a gene: 9. The CDR3 sequence is CSARGDSGSRDIQYF. The CDR3 region has the DNA TGCAGTGCTAGAGGGGATAGCGGGAGTAGGGACATTCAGTACTTC.

This clonotype was counted ten times or more. The chain joins TRBV6-2 or TRBV6-3 to TRBJ1-5, with D possibly TRBD1 on 5 matching bases. CDR1 is MNHEY, CDR2 SVGEGT, per germline. The CDR3 length is 13 residues. V was trimmed by 5 bases and J by 7 bases, leaving 12 bases between them. CDR3 residues: CASSPGPQQPQHF. CDR3 nucleotide sequence: TGTGCCAGCAGTCCGGGGCCCCAGCAGCCCCAGCATTTT.

This clonotype came up a few times. This chain uses TRBV19 with TRBJ1-5, with TRBD1 matching 7 bases. The CDR3 is made up of 13 amino acids. Per germline, CDR1 LNHDA and CDR2 SQIVND (reference sequence). The V gene end was trimmed by 4 bases and the J gene end by 6 bases; junction bases not matched to a gene: 3. CDR3 residues: CASSRAGGQPQHF. The CDR3 DNA reads as TGTGCCAGTAGTAGGGCAGGGGGTCAGCCCCAGCATTTT.